The clone carrying this T cell receptor (beta chain) was detected only a few times. This sample was included in a study of blood T cell repertoires in COVID-19. As for the study in general: The analysed material was cDNA or gDNA that came from T cells, B-cell-depleted T cells, or PBMCs.

The CDR3 spans 15 residues. CDR1 and CDR2 from the germline V gene are SGHTA and FQGNSA. Trimming took 3 bases from V and 4 from J; bases not matched to a gene: 0. Assay used: immunoSEQ multiplex PCR; TCRdb lists only in-frame clones, some missing. The sample has some 200,000 clones, just under 90% seen once; the top ten hold around 12%. This sequence joins TRBV7-2 and TRBJ2-1, with 13 bases lining up with TRBD2. The sequenced sample consisted of peripheral blood. This TCR was sampled from a woman in her 70s with COVID-19, enrolled during active disease. CDR3 residues: CASSLTSGGYNEQFF. The CDR3 coding sequence is TGTGCCAGCAGCTTGACTAGCGGGGGGTACAATGAGCAGTTCTTC.